The 15 T cell receptor beta chains listed next were all sequenced from one sample in a study of OX40 agonist ivuxolimab in advanced cancers. Sequencing was performed with immunoSEQ multiplex PCR; in TCRdb, only in-frame clones are kept and a portion is missing. This sample carries around 67,000 clones, 65% to 90% of them seen once, and the ten largest clones take approximately 0.64%. This sample comprised CD4+ or CD8+ T cells sorted from blood, obtained in a trial of the OX40 agonist ivuxolimab. Every receptor here comes from an adult with an advanced solid tumor such as melanoma, head and neck, liver or kidney cancer.

CDR3 sequence: CASSSLAGEDNEQFF. CDR3 coding DNA: TGTGCCAGCAGTAGTCTAGCGGGAGAAGACAATGAGCAGTTCTTC. This chain uses TRBV11-3 with TRBJ2-1, with 10 nucleotides matching TRBD2. V was pared by 6 bases and J by 5 bases, with 7 bases of the junction left unmatched. CDR1 SGHNT and CDR2 YENEEA come from the germline V gene. The CDR3 totals 15 residues.

The rearrangement uses TRBV9 and TRBJ2-3, with 9 nucleotides matching TRBD1. The CDR3 consists of 15 residues. Trimming cost V 2 bases and J 5 bases; bases outside gene matches: 6. Germline V CDR1 and CDR2: SGDLS, YYNGEE. DNA of the CDR3: TGTGCCAGCAGCGTTGGGACAGGGATGGTAGATACGCAGTATTTT. Residues: CASSVGTGMVDTQYF.

The chain has TRBV12-5 and TRBJ2-7; no reliable D call. Germline-derived CDR1 and CDR2 are LGHNT and FRNRAP. The CDR3 runs 13 residues. V lost 2 bases and J lost 4, with 9 bases in between. The CDR3 sequence is CASGLSNTYEQYF. The CDR3 coding sequence is TGTGCTAGTGGTTTGTCCAATACGTACGAGCAGTACTTC.

The sample holds a few counts of this clone. V usage is TRBV27 and J usage is TRBJ2-7, with 7 bases identical to TRBD1. There are 14 residues in the CDR3. Per germline, CDR1 MNHEY and CDR2 SMNVEV (reference sequence). Trimming at V came to 6 bases and at J to 3 bases, leaving 8 bases not matched to a gene. CDR3 coding DNA: TGTGCCAGCAGGGGGACAGAGACCCACTACGAGCAGTACTTC. Protein: CASRGTETHYEQYF.

V usage is TRBV4-1 and J usage is TRBJ2-7, with a possible D match to TRBD2 (5 bases). Germline V gene sequence: CDR1 MGHRA, CDR2 YSYEKL. The CDR3 contains 13 residues. Trimming removed 3 bases at V and 12 bases at J, with 18 bases between. The CDR3 loop reads CASSQPREGLRYF. CDR3 coding DNA: TGCGCCAGCAGCCAGCCTAGAGAGGGTTTGAGGTACTTC.

The rearrangement joins TRBV27 to TRBJ1-6, with D unclear. CDR3 length: 13 amino acids. Germline V gene sequence: CDR1 MNHEY, CDR2 SMNVEV (reference sequence). V dropped 4 bases and J dropped 3 bases, with 4 bases sitting between them. CDR3 coding DNA: TGTGCCAGCAGTTCAGACTATAATTCACCCCTCCACTTT. This translates into CASSSDYNSPLHF.

The rearrangement uses TRBV6-4 and TRBJ2-7; 7 bases align to TRBD2. V gave up 6 bases and J gave up 6 bases; unmatched junction bases: 11. In germline, CDR1 is MRHNA, CDR2 SNTAGT. This CDR3 comprises 14 residues. This CDR3 is CASSANGGSFEQYF. The CDR3 DNA sequence: TGTGCCAGCAGCGCCAACGGGGGGTCGTTCGAGCAGTACTTC.

This clone was seen a single time. This chain links TRBV15 with TRBJ1-2, with D tentatively TRBD1 (6 bases). The CDR3 has 15 residues. Looked up from germline, CDR1 is LNHNV and CDR2 is YYDKDF (reference sequence). V lost 0 bases to trimming and J lost 7 bases, with 15 bases between them. CDR3 bases: TGTGCCACCAGCAGAGATCGTCAGGGGCCGGCTGGCTACACCTTC. It translates to CATSRDRQGPAGYTF.

The V call is TRBV6-5, the J call TRBJ1-2; D unresolved. Germline assignment: CDR1 MNHEY and CDR2 SVGAGI. Trimming pared 2 bases from V and 2 bases from J, leaving 9 bases between. This CDR3 region has 14 residues. The CDR3 sequence is CASSYGPRNYGYTF. The CDR3 DNA follows: TGTGCCAGCAGTTACGGGCCGAGAAACTATGGCTACACCTTC.

The CDR3 nucleotides read TGTGCCAGCAGCTTGGAGGGGAGAGGTAGCACCGGGGAGCTGTTTTTT. Amino acids: CASSLEGRGSTGELFF. The V call is TRBV5-6, the J call TRBJ2-2; D tentatively fits TRBD1 or TRBD2 (5 bases each). Looked up from germline, CDR1 is SGHDT and CDR2 is YYEEEE. Trimming removed 0 bases at V and 4 bases at J, with 13 bases between. This CDR3 contains 16 residues.

This clone has just one count. This rearrangement joins TRBV19 to TRBJ1-2; no firm D call. From germline, CDR1 is LNHDA and CDR2 SQIVND (reference sequence). The CDR3 length is 15 residues. V lost 0 bases to trimming and J lost 3 bases, with 11 bases between them. CDR3 bases: TGTGCCAGTAGTATAGACCCCCATAGACACTATGGCTACACCTTC. Its translation is CASSIDPHRHYGYTF.

This sequence joins TRBV5-5 and TRBJ1-1, with 7 bases aligning to TRBD1. CDR1 and CDR2 from the germline V gene are SGHKS and YYEKEE (reference sequence). This CDR3 comprises 13 residues. Trimming took 7 bases from V and 3 from J; bases not matched to a gene: 6. The CDR3 region is CASFEGAYTEAFF. The CDR3, as DNA: TGTGCCAGCTTCGAGGGGGCCTACACTGAAGCTTTCTTT.

This clone was observed once. In DNA form, the CDR3 reads TGTGCCAGCAGCGGGGATACCTCGGGCTGGGACACTGAAGCTTTCTTT. Translating it yields CASSGDTSGWDTEAFF. The rearrangement links TRBV5-6 to TRBJ1-1; D ambiguous. Trimming left V 4 bases short and J 3 bases short, with 19 bases between. Germline CDR1 and CDR2: SGHDT and YYEEEE. The CDR3 totals 16 residues.

The chain recombines TRBV15 with TRBJ2-7, with 10 positions matching TRBD2. The CDR3 runs 15 residues. Germline values: CDR1 LNHNV, CDR2 YYDKDF (reference sequence). The junction had 5 bases not matched to a gene; V was cut back by 1 base and J by 5 bases. CDR3 in amino acids: CATSRVTAGGHEQYF. DNA for the CDR3: TGTGCCACCAGCAGAGTGACAGCGGGAGGGCACGAGCAGTACTTC.

J is TRBJ2-7 and V is TRBV5-1; D is unclear. The CDR3 covers 15 residues. CDR1 is SGHRS, CDR2 YFSETQ, per germline. The V gene lost 0 bases and the J gene lost 2 bases, with 12 bases spanning the gap. The CDR3 DNA sequence: TGCGCCAGCAGCTTGGGGGGATCTCTTGCCTACGAGCAGTACTTC. Amino acid sequence: CASSLGGSLAYEQYF.